A single sample gave rise to the 9 T cell receptor beta chains below, sequenced in a study of monozygotic twins with inflammatory bowel disease. TCRdb re-called the 5' RACE reads and gives one entry per CDR3 protein, without DNA. In all, the sample yields over 110,000 distinct CDR3 sequences. Sample: blood. Receptors originate from a human donor with ulcerative colitis or Crohn's disease, or a healthy co-twin of an affected twin (not recorded which).

The CDR3 is CASSPGRDGYGYTF. The J gene is TRBJ1-2, the V gene TRBV18; TCRdb selects TRBD1, and the lack of DNA leaves this call unchecked. CDR1 is KGHSH and CDR2 is LQKENI in the germline V gene. CDR3 size: 14 residues.

The genes are TRBV25-1 and TRBJ1-4; the TCRdb D gene call, TRBD1, has no DNA to confirm it. The germline V gene encodes CDR1 MGHDK and CDR2 SYGVNS. The CDR3 has 16 amino acids. This CDR3 reads CASSDDSGGADEKLFF.

The chain joins TRBV5-1 to TRBJ2-3. Per the germline V gene, CDR1 is SGHRS and CDR2 is YFSETQ. The CDR3 totals 13 residues. The CDR3 here is CASSLVGTDTQYF.

This sequence joins TRBV7-9 and TRBJ1-2; checking the TCRdb D call of TRBD1 is not possible without DNA. CDR1 SEHNR and CDR2 FQNEAQ come from the germline V gene (reference sequence). The CDR3 consists of 14 residues. The CDR3 sequence is CASSEKDRLYGYTF.

The chain is built from TRBV7-2 and TRBJ2-3. The length of the CDR3 is 13 residues. The V gene's germline CDR1 is SGHTA and CDR2 FQGNSA. The CDR3 spells CASSRSRTDTQYF.

The rearrangement joins TRBV5-5 to TRBJ2-7; the TRBD1 assignment by TCRdb is unverifiable without DNA. Germline CDR1 reads SGHKS; CDR2 reads YYEKEE (reference sequence). CDR3 length: 15 residues. CDR3 protein: CASSLVTGSSYEQYF.

V usage is TRBV12-5 and J usage is TRBJ1-1; checking the TCRdb D call of TRBD1 is not possible without DNA. Germline values: CDR1 LGHNT, CDR2 FRNRAP. The length of the CDR3 is 13 residues. The CDR3 loop is CASAPGPSTEAFF.

This chain links TRBV7-9 with TRBJ2-1; TCRdb's D gene call, TRBD1, goes unchecked for lack of DNA. The germline gives CDR1 SEHNR, CDR2 FQNEAQ (reference sequence). The CDR3 totals 14 residues. The CDR3 sequence: CASSSPTGIGEQFF.

The V and J genes are TRBV5-1 and TRBJ2-5; the TRBD1 assignment by TCRdb is unverifiable without DNA. From germline, CDR1 is SGHRS and CDR2 YFSETQ. The CDR3 covers 15 residues. This CDR3 reads CASSYNAGIQETQYF.